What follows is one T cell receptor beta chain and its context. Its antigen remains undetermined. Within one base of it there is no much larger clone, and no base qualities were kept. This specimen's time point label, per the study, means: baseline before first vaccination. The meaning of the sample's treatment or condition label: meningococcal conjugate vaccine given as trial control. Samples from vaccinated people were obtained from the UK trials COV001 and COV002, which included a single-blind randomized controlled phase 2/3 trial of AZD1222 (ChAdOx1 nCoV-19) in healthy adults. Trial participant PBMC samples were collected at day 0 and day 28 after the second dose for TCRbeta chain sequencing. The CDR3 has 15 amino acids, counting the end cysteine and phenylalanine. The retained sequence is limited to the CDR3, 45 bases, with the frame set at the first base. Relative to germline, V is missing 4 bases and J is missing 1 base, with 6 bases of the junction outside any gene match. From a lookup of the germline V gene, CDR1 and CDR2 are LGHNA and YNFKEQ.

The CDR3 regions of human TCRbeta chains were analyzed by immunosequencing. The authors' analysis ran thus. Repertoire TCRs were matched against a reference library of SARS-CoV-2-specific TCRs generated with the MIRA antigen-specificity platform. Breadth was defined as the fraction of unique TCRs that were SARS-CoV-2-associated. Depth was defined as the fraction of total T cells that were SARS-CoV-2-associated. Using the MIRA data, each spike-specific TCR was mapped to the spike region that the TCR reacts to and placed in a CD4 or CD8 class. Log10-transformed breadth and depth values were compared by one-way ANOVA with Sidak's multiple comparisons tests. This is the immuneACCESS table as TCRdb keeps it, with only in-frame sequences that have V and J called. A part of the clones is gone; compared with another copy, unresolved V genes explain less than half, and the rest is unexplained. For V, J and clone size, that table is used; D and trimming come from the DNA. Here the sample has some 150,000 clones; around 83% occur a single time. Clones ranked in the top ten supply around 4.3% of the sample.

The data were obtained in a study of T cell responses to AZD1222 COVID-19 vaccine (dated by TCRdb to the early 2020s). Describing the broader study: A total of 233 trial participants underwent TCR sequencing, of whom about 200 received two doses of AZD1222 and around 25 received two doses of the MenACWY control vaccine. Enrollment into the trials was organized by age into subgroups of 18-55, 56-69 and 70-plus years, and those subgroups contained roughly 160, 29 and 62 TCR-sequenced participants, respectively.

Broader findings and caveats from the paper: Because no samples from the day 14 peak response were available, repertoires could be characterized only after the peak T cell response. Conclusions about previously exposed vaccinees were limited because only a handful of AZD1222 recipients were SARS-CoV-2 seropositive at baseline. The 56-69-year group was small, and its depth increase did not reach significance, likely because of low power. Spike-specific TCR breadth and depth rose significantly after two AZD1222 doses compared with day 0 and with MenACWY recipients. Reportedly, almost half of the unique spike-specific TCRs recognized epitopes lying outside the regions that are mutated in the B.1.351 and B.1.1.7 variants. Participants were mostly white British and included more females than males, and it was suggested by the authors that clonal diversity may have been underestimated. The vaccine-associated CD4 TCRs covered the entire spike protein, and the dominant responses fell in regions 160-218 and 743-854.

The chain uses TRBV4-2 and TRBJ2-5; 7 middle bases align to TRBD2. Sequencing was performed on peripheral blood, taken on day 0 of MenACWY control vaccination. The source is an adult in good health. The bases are TGTGCCAGCAGCCCCGGGACTACCGGCCAAGAGACCCAGTACTTC. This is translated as CASSPGTTGQETQYF.